This T cell receptor beta chain is from a study of cytotoxic CD8 clonotypes in ibrutinib-treated CLL. TCRdb's copy holds only in-frame clones and misses some; the assay was immunoSEQ multiplex PCR. The table has approximately 130,000 clones, around four fifths seen once; the top ten hold approximately 3.5%. Germline V lookup: CDR1 MNHNY, CDR2 SVGAGI (reference sequence). Trimming stripped 10 bases from V and 7 bases from J, with 16 bases between. This CDR3 has 12 residues. The sample in question was PBMCs, obtained after 24 months of ibrutinib treatment. The sequence came from a human donor with chronic lymphocytic leukemia. V and J are TRBV6-6 and TRBJ1-2; D perhaps matches TRBD1 (6 bases). CDR3: CATRKGVPGYTF. Written as DNA, the CDR3 is TGTGCCACCCGGAAGGGGGTACCTGGCTACACCTTC.